The present TCR beta chain was sequenced within a study of blood T cell repertoires in COVID-19. Cohort 3 donors counted as recovered after two negative PCRs, clearance, or resolved symptoms. As handled by the study authors: Nucleated cell counts were estimated from reference gene primer amplification. Assay: immunoSEQ multiplex PCR; the TCRdb copy retains only in-frame clones and omits some. The DNA gave D and trimming, while V, J and clone size come from that table. Of 110,000 to 150,000 clones listed, around four fifths are singletons. This clone occurred many times. J gave up 0 bases and V 4 bases, and 4 bases lay outside the gene matches. The CDR3 consists of 15 residues. Germline V gives CDR1 SGHRS, CDR2 YFSETQ.

This sequence joins TRBV5-1 and TRBJ2-1, with 7 bases that match TRBD1. The receptor was derived from a woman between 45 and 60 years old who had recovered from COVID-19. The material sequenced was PBMCs or T cells enriched from blood (not recorded which). CDR3 sequence: CASSRGQTSYNEQFF. The CDR3, as DNA: TGCGCCAGCAGCCGGGGACAGACCTCCTACAATGAGCAGTTCTTC. The full variable domain, in which reference TRBV5-1 and TRBJ2-1 provide the parts outside the CDR3, is KAGVTQTPRYLIKTRGQQVTLSCSPISGHRSVSWYQQTPGQGLQFLFEYFSETQRNKGNFPGRFSGRQFSNSRSEMNVSTLELGDSALYLCASSRGQTSYNEQFFGPGTRLTVL.